A selection of T cell receptor beta chains follows, all from one sample in a study of CD8 T cells in Susac syndrome. In TCRdb, the immunoSEQ multiplex PCR reads were re-called with MiXCR into one record per CDR3 protein. The repertoire holds about 150,000 distinct CDR3 sequences, 95% seen once, with over 0.075% in the top ten. The sequenced sample was CD4+ T cells from PBMCs. Receptors originate from a human donor with Susac syndrome. The CDR3 runs from the conserved cysteine through the conserved F or W. D genes are given only for firm matches. Size is omitted from some rows. Given values are once, few, many or a class for expanded clones.

>TRBJ1-1|TRBV15|TRBD1|.
CATSGPGQGGNKAFF
TGTGCCACCAGTGGTCCGGGACAGGGGGGCAACAAAGCTTTCTTT
>TRBJ1-2|TRBV20-1|.|once
CSGGDGYTF
TGCAGTGGGGGCGATGGCTACACCTTC
>TRBJ2-7|TRBV29-1|TRBD1|.
CSVEKGQGAFEQYF
TGCAGCGTTGAAAAGGGACAGGGGGCTTTCGAGCAGTACTTC
>TRBJ2-7|TRBV27|TRBD1|.
CASSLEGAGWYEQYF
TGTGCCAGCAGTTTAGAGGGGGCGGGTTGGTACGAGCAGTACTTC
>TRBJ2-7|TRBV2|.|.
CASSLQVYEQYF
TGTGCCAGCAGCTTACAAGTCTACGAGCAGTACTTC
>TRBJ2-5|TRBV12-3/TRBV12-4|TRBD2|.
CATRRGVGTQYF
TGTGCCACTAGACGGGGGGTCGGGACCCAGTACTTC
>TRBJ2-3|TRBV20-1|.|.
CSARWGKPDTQYF
TGCAGTGCTAGGTGGGGTAAGCCAGATACGCAGTATTTT
>TRBJ2-4|TRBV5-1|TRBD2|.
CASSPGLAGDLAKNIQYF
TGCGCCAGCAGCCCCGGACTAGCGGGGGACTTAGCCAAAAACATTCAGTACTTC
>TRBJ2-5|TRBV3-1|.|.
CASSQWSGGETQYF
TGTGCCAGCAGCCAATGGTCCGGGGGTGAGACCCAGTACTTC
>TRBJ2-7|TRBV18|.|few
CASSPDRNYEQYF
TGTGCCAGCTCACCGGACAGAAACTACGAGCAGTACTTC
>TRBJ1-3|TRBV19|.|.
CASRGDGNTIYF
TGTGCCAGTCGGGGGGATGGAAACACCATATATTTT
>TRBJ1-2|TRBV24-1|.|once
CATSEDGYGYTF
TGTGCCACCAGTGAAGACGGCTATGGCTACACCTTC
>TRBJ1-1|TRBV11-2|TRBD1|.
CASSPAKGQGDSEAFF
TGTGCCAGCAGCCCCGCAAAGGGACAGGGGGATTCTGAAGCTTTCTTT
>TRBJ1-2|TRBV5-1|TRBD1|.
CASSLDEVVRGLGYTF
TGCGCCAGCAGCTTGGATGAGGTGGTTAGGGGGCTTGGCTACACCTTC
>TRBJ2-5|TRBV20-1|TRBD1|.
CSAQGQGETQYF
TGCAGTGCCCAAGGACAGGGAGAGACCCAGTACTTC
>TRBJ1-6|TRBV6-5|TRBD1|once
CATQGRGTYSPLHF
TGTGCCACCCAAGGCAGGGGGACCTATTCACCCCTCCACTTT
>TRBJ1-5|TRBV6-2/TRBV6-3|.|.
CASMVQAQPQHF
TGTGCCAGCATGGTTCAAGCCCAGCCCCAGCATTTT
>TRBJ2-6|TRBV29-1|TRBD1|.
CSVTDRGDGANVLTF
TGCAGCGTAACGGACAGGGGGGATGGGGCCAACGTCCTGACTTTC
>TRBJ2-1|TRBV6-1|.|.
CASQFRGILFF
TGTGCCAGCCAATTCCGGGGGATACTGTTCTTC
>TRBJ2-7|TRBV5-1|TRBD1|.
CASSLGTGFIRYEQYF
TGCGCCAGCAGCTTGGGGACAGGATTCATCCGGTACGAGCAGTACTTC
>TRBJ2-7|TRBV20-1|TRBD2|.
CSAREGAATGEQYF
TGCAGTGCGAGGGAGGGTGCAGCTACGGGGGAGCAGTACTTC
>TRBJ1-5|TRBV5-1|.|once
CASSLGEDGNQPQHF
TGCGCCAGCAGCTTGGGGGAGGATGGCAATCAGCCCCAGCATTTT
>TRBJ2-7|TRBV25-1|TRBD1|.
CASSDQKATRGQFYEQYF
TGTGCCAGCAGTGATCAAAAGGCGACAAGGGGGCAGTTCTACGAGCAGTACTTC
>TRBJ2-5|TRBV5-1|.|.
CASSQQGKKETQYF
TGCGCCAGCAGCCAACAGGGAAAGAAAGAGACCCAGTACTTC
>TRBJ2-7|TRBV14|.|.
CASSIGARSSYEQYF
TGTGCCAGCAGCATTGGGGCGCGGAGCTCCTACGAGCAGTACTTC
>TRBJ1-4|TRBV14|.|.
CASSQGKIATGHEKLFF
TGTGCCAGCAGCCAAGGAAAGATCGCTACCGGGCATGAAAAACTGTTTTTT
>TRBJ2-7|TRBV7-3|.|.
CASSQGARGSYEQYF
TGTGCCAGCAGCCAAGGTGCCAGGGGTTCCTACGAGCAGTACTTC
>TRBJ2-7|TRBV20-1|.|.
CSAAGNNSYEQYF
TGCAGTGCAGCCGGGAATAACTCCTACGAGCAGTACTTC
>TRBJ1-4|TRBV5-6|.|.
CASSLFMGANEKLFF
TGTGCCAGCAGCTTGTTTATGGGGGCTAATGAAAAACTGTTTTTT
>TRBJ2-1|TRBV12-3/TRBV12-4|.|.
CASTSPPNEQFF
TGTGCCAGCACCTCCCCTCCCAATGAGCAGTTCTTC
>TRBJ1-5|TRBV4-1|.|.
CASSQGRRQPQHF
TGCGCCAGCAGCCAGGGCCGGAGGCAGCCCCAGCATTTT
>TRBJ2-7|TRBV14|.|.
CASSQDLGAAAYEQYF
TGTGCCAGCAGCCAAGATCTAGGGGCGGCAGCCTACGAGCAGTACTTC
>TRBJ2-1|TRBV4-1|TRBD1|.
CASSPGQGENNEQFF
TGCGCCAGCAGCCCGGGACAGGGTGAAAACAATGAGCAGTTCTTC
>TRBJ2-5|TRBV20-1|.|.
CSARDPGGFQETQYF
TGCAGTGCTAGAGACCCCGGCGGCTTCCAAGAGACCCAGTACTTC
>TRBJ1-2|TRBV20-1|.|.
CSASNRAYGYTF
TGCAGTGCCTCCAACAGGGCCTATGGCTACACCTTC
>TRBJ2-2|TRBV3-1|.|.
CASSLITGTGELFF
TGTGCCAGCAGCCTAATCACAGGGACCGGGGAGCTGTTTTTT
>TRBJ2-5|TRBV7-9|.|.
CASSLTAKETQYF
TGTGCCAGCAGCCTGACCGCTAAAGAGACCCAGTACTTC